This TCR beta chain was identified in a study of blood T cell repertoires in COVID-19. Libraries were prepared by immunoSEQ multiplex PCR; TCRdb keeps only in-frame clonotypes and omits some of them. Among about 270,000 clones listed, approximately 86% were seen once. Per germline, CDR1 SGDLS and CDR2 YYNGEE. The CDR3 has 16 amino acids. Trimming removed 3 bases from V and 2 bases from J; junction bases left unmatched: 7. Sample: peripheral blood. The rearrangement links TRBV9 to TRBJ1-3; 8 nucleotides match TRBD1. This receptor was taken from a man in his forties with active or convalescent COVID-19. This CDR3 reads CASSADRGGPGNTIYF. CDR3 coding DNA: TGTGCCAGCAGCGCCGACAGGGGAGGACCTGGAAACACCATATATTTT.